This TCR beta chain was captured by sequencing in a study of shared clonotypes between healthy human individuals. The CDR3 sequence is 15 residues long. The germline V gene has CDR1 LNHNV and CDR2 YYDKDF (reference sequence). Trimming at V came to 2 bases and at J to 6 bases, leaving 5 bases not matched to a gene. Nashville, Tennessee was home to all donors, who were Caucasian adults. In this sample, this clone turned up a few times. Unsorted PBMC replicate PCRs used 300 ng DNA, tens of thousands of T cell genomes. Only in-frame clones appear in the TCRdb table, and some are missing; sequencing was by immunoSEQ multiplex PCR. The sample records about half a million clones, 75% to 85% being singletons.

The source of this sequence is a woman aged 40 to 50 in good health. Some clones in this sample may be carry-over from other donors' samples. V and J are TRBV15 and TRBJ2-2; 8 bases agree with TRBD2. The sequenced sample was PBMCs. The CDR3 sequence: CATSRQRELSGELFF. CDR3 bases: TGTGCCACCAGCAGACAGCGGGAGCTCTCCGGGGAGCTGTTTTTT. Filled out from reference TRBV15 and TRBJ2-2, the complete variable domain reads DAMVIQNPRYQVTQFGKPVTLSCSQTLNHNVMYWYQQKSSQAPKLLFHYYDKDFNNEADTPDNFQSRRPNTSFCFLDIRSPGLGDTAMYLCATSRQRELSGELFFGEGSRLTVL.